A selection of T cell receptor beta chains follows, all from one sample in a study of blood T cell repertoires in COVID-19. The repertoire was sequenced with immunoSEQ multiplex PCR; TCRdb's copy has only in-frame clones and lacks some. The table includes around 300,000 clones, about 89% detected once. Input material: PBMCs or T cells enriched from blood (not recorded which). The receptors were sampled from a woman aged 40 to 49 who had recovered from COVID-19. CDR3s include the opening cysteine and the closing phenylalanine or tryptophan. A D gene is named only where the DNA matches it firmly. Size tells how often a clone was seen (once, few, many) or the class of an expanded clone, and some rows leave it out.

D gene | clone size | J gene | V gene | CDR3 DNA | CDR3 protein
NA | NA | TRBJ1-2 | TRBV19 | TGTGCCAGTAGTATCGCCTCGTTGGGGCGCCAAAACTATGGCTACACCTTC | CASSIASLGRQNYGYTF
NA | NA | TRBJ1-2 | TRBV30 | TGTGCCTGGAGTGGGTGGGGGCGCGTCTATGGCTACACCTTC | CAWSGWGRVYGYTF
TRBD1 | NA | TRBJ1-6 | TRBV18 | TGTGCCAGCTCACCAACAACAGGGGAAAATTCACCCCTCCACTTT | CASSPTTGENSPLHF
TRBD1 | NA | TRBJ1-2 | TRBV3-1/TRBV3-2 | TGTGCCAGCAGCAGAGACAGGGGGGGCGGCTACACCTTC | CASSRDRGGGYTF
TRBD1 | NA | TRBJ1-1 | TRBV19 | TGTGCCATTCCGAACACCGGGACAGGGAATCCCCCGAACACTGAAGCTTTCTTT | CAIPNTGTGNPPNTEAFF
TRBD2 | NA | TRBJ2-1 | TRBV7-3 | TGTGCCAGCAGCTTATCACACGGGGTAGCGGGAGAGGGTGAGCAGTTCTTC | CASSLSHGVAGEGEQFF
TRBD1 | NA | TRBJ1-2 | TRBV5-1 | TGCGCCAGCAGCATCGGGACAGGGGCTGGTGGCTACACCTTC | CASSIGTGAGGYTF
NA | once | TRBJ1-4 | TRBV7-3 | TGTGCCAGCAGCCTGCGGGACGGGGAAAAACTGTTTTTT | CASSLRDGEKLFF
NA | NA | TRBJ1-2 | TRBV6-2/TRBV6-3 | TGTGCCAGCAGTTACTCGGCCTATGGCTACACCTTC | CASSYSAYGYTF
TRBD2 | few | TRBJ2-7 | TRBV5-4 | TGTGCCAGCAGCTGGGGACTAGCGGCTAGCTCCTACGAGCAGTACTTC | CASSWGLAASSYEQYF
TRBD2 | NA | TRBJ2-2 | TRBV6-1 | TGTGCCAGCAGTAAAGGGACTAGCGGGAAGGTCGGGGAGCTGTTTTTT | CASSKGTSGKVGELFF
NA | NA | TRBJ1-2 | TRBV29-1 | TGCAGCGTGCACGAGATAAGGCGGAACTATGGCTACACCTTC | CSVHEIRRNYGYTF
NA | NA | TRBJ1-2 | TRBV28 | TGTGCCAGCACTCTGGGGGCTTCTAACTATGGCTACACCTTC | CASTLGASNYGYTF
TRBD2 | NA | TRBJ2-2 | TRBV6-5 | TGTGCCAGCAGTAACGGACTAGAGAACAGACTGTTTTTT | CASSNGLENRLFF
NA | NA | TRBJ2-1 | TRBV11-3 | TGTGCCAGCAGCTTAAACGGGGACAATGAGCAGTTCTTC | CASSLNGDNEQFF
NA | NA | TRBJ2-7 | TRBV6-6 | TGTGCCAGCAGTCAGATAGCCAGGGCAAGCGAGCAGTACTTC | CASSQIARASEQYF
NA | NA | TRBJ2-5 | TRBV2 | TGTGCCAGCAGTCCCGGTAGCGGCCTACAAGAGACCCAGTACTTC | CASSPGSGLQETQYF
NA | NA | TRBJ1-3 | TRBV10-2 | TGCGCCAGCAGTGAGGCGGGAGCTGGAAACACCATATATTTT | CASSEAGAGNTIYF
NA | NA | TRBJ1-6 | TRBV30 | TGTGCCTGGAGTGTTTCCAGGCGCAATTCACCCCTCCACTTT | CAWSVSRRNSPLHF
TRBD1 | NA | TRBJ2-7 | TRBV5-4 | TGTGCCAGCAGTTTGGACAGGAGAGAGCAGTACTTC | CASSLDRREQYF
NA | NA | TRBJ1-2 | TRBV11-2 | TGTGCCAGCAGCTTATCGGAGGCAGGAGATTCCGGCTACACCTTC | CASSLSEAGDSGYTF
NA | NA | TRBJ1-2 | TRBV4-1 | TGCGCCAGCAGCCAGGGAGCAATATCTAACTATGGCTACACCTTC | CASSQGAISNYGYTF
NA | NA | TRBJ1-3 | TRBV6-5 | TGTGCCAGCAGCCTCGACTCGAGCTCTGGAAACACCATATATTTT | CASSLDSSSGNTIYF
TRBD1 | NA | TRBJ1-2 | TRBV4-3 | TGCGCCAGCAGCCAAGACCTAGGACAGGGGCAAGGGTATGGCTACACCTTC | CASSQDLGQGQGYGYTF
TRBD1 | NA | TRBJ2-7 | TRBV9 | TGTGCCAGCAGCGAAACAGGACAGGGGGCAGTAGGCGAGCAGTACTTC | CASSETGQGAVGEQYF
TRBD2 | NA | TRBJ2-1 | TRBV9 | TGTGCCAGCAGCGTAGGTGCTAGCGGGGGGGCCAGGGAAGAGCAGTTCTTC | CASSVGASGGAREEQFF
NA | NA | TRBJ2-5 | TRBV7-9 | TGTGCCAGCAGCTGGGGCGATCAAGCCATCCAAGAGACCCAGTACTTC | CASSWGDQAIQETQYF
NA | NA | TRBJ1-1 | TRBV7-9 | TGTGCCAGCAGCTTAGCCGAGGTCCTCGGGGGCACTGAAGCTTTCTTT | CASSLAEVLGGTEAFF
TRBD1 | NA | TRBJ1-1 | TRBV30 | TGTGCCTGGAACAGGGGTGGTGTTACTGAAGCTTTCTTT | CAWNRGGVTEAFF
NA | once | TRBJ2-7 | TRBV7-9 | TGTGCCAGCAGCTTTGGTGGGGGCGGGTACGAGCAGTACTTC | CASSFGGGGYEQYF
NA | once | TRBJ1-2 | TRBV30 | TGTGCCTGGAATTTTTTGGGGAAAGACAGCTATGGCTACACCTTC | CAWNFLGKDSYGYTF
TRBD1 | NA | TRBJ2-1 | TRBV7-9 | TGTGCCAGCAGCTCTCGACAGGGGGCCTACAATGAGCAGTTCTTC | CASSSRQGAYNEQFF
TRBD1 | few | TRBJ1-6 | TRBV30 | TGTGCCTGGAGGACAGGGGGAAATTCACCCCTCCACTTT | CAWRTGGNSPLHF
NA | once | TRBJ1-3 | TRBV5-1 | TGCGCCAGCAGCTTGGCCGGGGGGGCTGGAAACACCATATATTTT | CASSLAGGAGNTIYF
NA | NA | TRBJ1-1 | TRBV20-1 | TGCAGTGCTCCGTCTCAAGGGGCGGCTTTCTTT | CSAPSQGAAFF
NA | NA | TRBJ1-2 | TRBV5-1 | TGCGCCAGCAGCTATCGGGACGGGGGAATCTATGGCTACACCTTC | CASSYRDGGIYGYTF
NA | once | TRBJ1-3 | TRBV6-5 | TGTGCCAGCAGTCCTACAGTGGCTGGAAACACCATATATTTT | CASSPTVAGNTIYF